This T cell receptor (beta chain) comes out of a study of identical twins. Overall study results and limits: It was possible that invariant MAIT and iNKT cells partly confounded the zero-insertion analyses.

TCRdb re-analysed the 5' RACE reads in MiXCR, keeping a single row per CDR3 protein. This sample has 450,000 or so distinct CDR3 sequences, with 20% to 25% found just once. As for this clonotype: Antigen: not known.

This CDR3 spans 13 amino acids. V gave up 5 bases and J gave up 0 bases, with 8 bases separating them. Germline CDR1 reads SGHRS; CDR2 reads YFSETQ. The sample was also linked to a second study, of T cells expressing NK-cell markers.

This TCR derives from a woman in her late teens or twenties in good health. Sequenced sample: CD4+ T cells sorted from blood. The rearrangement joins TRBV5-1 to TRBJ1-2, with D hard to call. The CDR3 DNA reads TGCGCCAGCAGGTCAGAAACTAACTATGGCTACACCTTC. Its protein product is CASRSETNYGYTF. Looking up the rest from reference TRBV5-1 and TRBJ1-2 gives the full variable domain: KAGVTQTPRYLIKTRGQQVTLSCSPISGHRSVSWYQQTPGQGLQFLFEYFSETQRNKGNFPGRFSGRQFSNSRSEMNVSTLELGDSALYLCASRSETNYGYTFGSGTRLTVV.